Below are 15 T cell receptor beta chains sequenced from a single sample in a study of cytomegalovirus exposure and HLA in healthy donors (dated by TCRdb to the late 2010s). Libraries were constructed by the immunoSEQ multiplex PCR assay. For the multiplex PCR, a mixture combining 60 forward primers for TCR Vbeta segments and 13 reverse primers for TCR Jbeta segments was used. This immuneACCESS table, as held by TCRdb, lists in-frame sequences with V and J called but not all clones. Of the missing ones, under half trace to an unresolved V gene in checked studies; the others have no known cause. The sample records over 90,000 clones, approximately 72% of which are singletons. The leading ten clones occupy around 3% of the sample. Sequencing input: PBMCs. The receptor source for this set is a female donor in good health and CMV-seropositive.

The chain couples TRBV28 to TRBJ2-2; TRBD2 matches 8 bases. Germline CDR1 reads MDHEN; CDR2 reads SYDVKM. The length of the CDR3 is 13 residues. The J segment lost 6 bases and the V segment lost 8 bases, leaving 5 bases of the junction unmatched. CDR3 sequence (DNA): TGTGCCAGCCGGCTAGCGGGTGCCGGGGAGCTGTTTTTT. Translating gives CASRLAGAGELFF.

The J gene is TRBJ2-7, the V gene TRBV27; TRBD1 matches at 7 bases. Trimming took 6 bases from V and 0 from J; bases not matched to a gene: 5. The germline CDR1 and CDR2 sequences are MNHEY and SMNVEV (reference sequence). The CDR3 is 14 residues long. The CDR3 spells CASSQDRHSYEQYF. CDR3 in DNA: TGTGCCAGCAGCCAGGACAGGCACTCCTACGAGCAGTACTTC.

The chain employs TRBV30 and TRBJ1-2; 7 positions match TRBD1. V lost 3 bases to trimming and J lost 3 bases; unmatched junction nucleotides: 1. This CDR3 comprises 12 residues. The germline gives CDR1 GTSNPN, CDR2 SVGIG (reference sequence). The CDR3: CAWSDRDYGYTF. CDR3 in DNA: TGTGCCTGGAGCGACAGGGACTATGGCTACACCTTC.

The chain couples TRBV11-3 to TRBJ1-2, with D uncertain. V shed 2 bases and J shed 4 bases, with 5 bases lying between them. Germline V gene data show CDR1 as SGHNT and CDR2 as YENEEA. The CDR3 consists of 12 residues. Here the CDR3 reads CASSLSGYGYTF. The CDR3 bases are TGTGCCAGCAGCTTAAGCGGCTATGGCTACACCTTC.

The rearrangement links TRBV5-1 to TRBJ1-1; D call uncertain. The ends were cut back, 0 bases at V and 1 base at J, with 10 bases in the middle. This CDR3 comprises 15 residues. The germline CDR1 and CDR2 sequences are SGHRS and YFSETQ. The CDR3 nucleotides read TGCGCCAGCAGCTTGGATCCGGGAAAGAACACTGAAGCTTTCTTT. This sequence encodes CASSLDPGKNTEAFF.

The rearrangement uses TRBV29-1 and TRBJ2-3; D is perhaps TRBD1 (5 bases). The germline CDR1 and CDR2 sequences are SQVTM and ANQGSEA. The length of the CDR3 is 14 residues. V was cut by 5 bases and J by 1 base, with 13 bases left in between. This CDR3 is CSVPPLRGTDTQYF. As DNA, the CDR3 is TGCAGCGTTCCCCCGCTCAGGGGCACAGATACGCAGTATTTT.

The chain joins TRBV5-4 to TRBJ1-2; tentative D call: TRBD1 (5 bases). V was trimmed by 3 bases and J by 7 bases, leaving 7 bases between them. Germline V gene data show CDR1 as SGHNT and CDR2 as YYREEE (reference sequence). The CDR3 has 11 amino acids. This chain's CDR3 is CASSWGGGYTF. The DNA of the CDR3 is TGTGCCAGCAGCTGGGGCGGTGGCTACACCTTC. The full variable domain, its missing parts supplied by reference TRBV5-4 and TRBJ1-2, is ETGVTQSPTHLIKTRGQQVTLRCSSQSGHNTVSWYQQALGQGPQFIFQYYREEENGRGNFPPRFSGLQFPNYSSELNVNALELDDSALYLCASSWGGGYTFGSGTRLTVV.

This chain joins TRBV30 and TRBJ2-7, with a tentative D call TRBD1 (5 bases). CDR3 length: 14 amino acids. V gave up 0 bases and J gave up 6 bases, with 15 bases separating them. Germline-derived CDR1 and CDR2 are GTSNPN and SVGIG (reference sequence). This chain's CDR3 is CAWSVGQGWFEQYF. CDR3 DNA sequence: TGTGCCTGGAGTGTAGGTCAGGGCTGGTTCGAGCAGTACTTC.

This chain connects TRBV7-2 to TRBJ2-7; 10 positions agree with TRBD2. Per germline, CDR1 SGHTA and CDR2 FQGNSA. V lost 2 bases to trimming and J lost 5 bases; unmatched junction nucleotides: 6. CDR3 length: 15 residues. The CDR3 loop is CASSLSGGAVNEQYF. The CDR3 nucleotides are TGTGCCAGCAGCTTAAGCGGGGGGGCCGTGAACGAGCAGTACTTC. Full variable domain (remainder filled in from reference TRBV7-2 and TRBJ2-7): GAGVSQSPSNKVTEKGKDVELRCDPISGHTALYWYRQSLGQGLEFLIYFQGNSAPDKSGLPSDRFSAERTGGSVSTLTIQRTQQEDSAVYLCASSLSGGAVNEQYFGPGTRLTVT.

This chain's CDR3 is CASSELGTTGELFF. The CDR3 nucleotides are TGTGCCAGCAGCGAACTAGGAACGACCGGGGAGCTGTTTTTT. The chain joins TRBV9 to TRBJ2-2; TRBD2 might be the D (5 bases). Trimming removed 3 bases at V and 5 bases at J, with 11 bases between. Germline V gene sequence: CDR1 SGDLS, CDR2 YYNGEE. This CDR3 region has 14 residues.

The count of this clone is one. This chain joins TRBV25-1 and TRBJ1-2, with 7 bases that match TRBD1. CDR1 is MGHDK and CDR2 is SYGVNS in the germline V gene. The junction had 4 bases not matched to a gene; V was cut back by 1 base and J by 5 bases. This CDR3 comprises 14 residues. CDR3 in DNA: TGTGCCAGCAGTGAATCGAGGGGGCGGTATGGCTACACCTTC. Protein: CASSESRGRYGYTF.

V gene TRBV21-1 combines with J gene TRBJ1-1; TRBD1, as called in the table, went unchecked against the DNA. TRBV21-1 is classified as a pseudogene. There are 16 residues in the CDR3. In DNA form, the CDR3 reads TGTGCCAGCAGCGAACCCGACAGGAGAGGGAACACTGAAGCTTTCTTT. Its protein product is CASSEPDRRGNTEAFF.

CDR3 sequence reads: CASSGVNRNQPQHF. Written as DNA, the CDR3 is TGTGCCAGCAGTGGAGTGAATCGCAATCAGCCCCAGCATTTT. The J gene is TRBJ1-5, the V gene TRBV2; D is unclear. The CDR3 is 14 residues long. The V end lost 4 bases, the J end lost 2 bases, and 9 bases lay between the germline ends. The germline CDR1 and CDR2 sequences are SNHLY and FYNNEI.

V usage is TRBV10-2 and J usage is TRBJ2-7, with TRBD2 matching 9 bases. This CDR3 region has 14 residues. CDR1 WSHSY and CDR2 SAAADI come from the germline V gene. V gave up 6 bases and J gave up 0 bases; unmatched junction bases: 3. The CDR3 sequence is CASSWTSVSYEQYF. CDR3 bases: TGCGCCAGCAGCTGGACTAGCGTCTCCTACGAGCAGTACTTC.

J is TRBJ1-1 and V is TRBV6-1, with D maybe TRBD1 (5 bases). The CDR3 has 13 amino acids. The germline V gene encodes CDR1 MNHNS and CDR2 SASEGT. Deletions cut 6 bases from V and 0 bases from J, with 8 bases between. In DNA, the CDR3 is TGTGCCAGCAGCGGACATATGAACACTGAAGCTTTCTTT. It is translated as CASSGHMNTEAFF.